This T cell receptor beta chain was captured by sequencing in a study of blood T cells in healthy people across ages. Primers used in a second PCR of about 6 to 11 cycles were a sample-barcoded 5' primer and a J-beta primer mix. Using its own MiXCR run on the 5' RACE reads, TCRdb lists one record per CDR3 protein. This sample has hundreds of thousands of distinct CDR3 sequences; around 62% occur once, and the top ten carry 25% to 35%. Germline CDR1 is SGHRS and CDR2 is YFSETQ. The CDR3 is made up of 14 amino acids. The TCR originated in a man aged 25-45 years in good health. The gene calls are TRBV5-1 and TRBJ2-5; TRBD1 matches at 8 bases. Gene TRBJ2-7 matches the end of the DNA better, so the J call may be wrong. Sequences were obtained from blood. CDR3 sequence (DNA): TGCGCCAGCAGCGGAGACAGGGGTAGTGCCGAGCAGTACTTC. Translated, it gives CASSGDRGSAEQYF.